The T cell receptor beta chain described here comes from a study of T cell changes during pregnancy in multiple sclerosis. This table comes from immunoSEQ multiplex PCR, and its TCRdb copy is limited to in-frame clones, with some not included. The repertoire has some 38,000 clones, almost 90% of them found once; the top ten carry about 0.57%. The V segment lost 7 bases and the J segment 2 bases; nucleotides outside the gene matches: 5. Germline assignment: CDR1 MGHDK and CDR2 SYGVNS. The CDR3 is 14 residues long. The V call is TRBV25-1, the J call TRBJ1-2, with 9 bases lining up with TRBD1. The sample in question was CD4+ T cells from peripheral blood mononuclear cells, obtained in the second trimester of pregnancy. This TCR was sampled from a female donor with multiple sclerosis, enrolled in a pregnancy study. In nucleotides, the CDR3 is TGTGCCAGCACCGGACAGGGGTTAAACTATGGCTACACCTTC. Its protein product is CASTGQGLNYGYTF.